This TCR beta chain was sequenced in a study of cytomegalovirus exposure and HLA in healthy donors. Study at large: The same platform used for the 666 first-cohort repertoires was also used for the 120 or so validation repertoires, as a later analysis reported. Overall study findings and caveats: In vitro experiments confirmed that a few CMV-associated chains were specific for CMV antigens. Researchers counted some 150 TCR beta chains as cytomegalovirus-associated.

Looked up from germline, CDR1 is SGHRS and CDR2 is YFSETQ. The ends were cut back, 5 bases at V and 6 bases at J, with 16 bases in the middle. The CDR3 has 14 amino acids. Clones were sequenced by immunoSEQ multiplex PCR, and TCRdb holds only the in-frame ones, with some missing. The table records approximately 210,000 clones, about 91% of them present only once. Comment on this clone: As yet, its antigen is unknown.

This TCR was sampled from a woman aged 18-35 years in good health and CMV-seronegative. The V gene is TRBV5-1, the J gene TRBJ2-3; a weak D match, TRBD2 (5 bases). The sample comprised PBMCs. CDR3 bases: TGCGCCAGCAGGGCTTCTCAATTAGCGGATACGCAGTATTTT. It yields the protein CASRASQLADTQYF.